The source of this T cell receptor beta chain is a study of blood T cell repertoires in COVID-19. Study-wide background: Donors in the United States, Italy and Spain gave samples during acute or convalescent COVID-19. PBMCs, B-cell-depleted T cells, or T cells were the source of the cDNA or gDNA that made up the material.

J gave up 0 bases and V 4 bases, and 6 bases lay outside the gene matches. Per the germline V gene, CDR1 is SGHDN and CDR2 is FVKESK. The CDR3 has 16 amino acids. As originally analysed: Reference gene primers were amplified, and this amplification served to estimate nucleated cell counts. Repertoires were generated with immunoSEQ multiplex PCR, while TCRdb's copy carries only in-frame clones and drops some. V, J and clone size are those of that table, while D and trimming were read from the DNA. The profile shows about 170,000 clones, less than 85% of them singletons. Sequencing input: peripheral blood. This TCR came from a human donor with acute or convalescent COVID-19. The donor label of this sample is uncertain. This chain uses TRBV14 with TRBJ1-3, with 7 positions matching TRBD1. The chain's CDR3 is CASSLRQGRSGNTIYF. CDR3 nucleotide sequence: TGTGCCAGCAGCCTACGACAGGGCCGCTCTGGAAACACCATATATTTT.